Below are 19 T cell receptor beta chains sequenced from a single sample in a study of cytomegalovirus exposure and HLA in healthy donors. With 60 Vbeta and 13 Jbeta primers, the PCR was carried out. The protocol was immunoSEQ multiplex PCR, while the TCRdb copy is restricted to in-frame clones and leaves out a portion. This sample has approximately 150,000 clones, with 79% found just once. The sequencing input was PBMCs. These receptors were taken from a human donor in good health.

The chain joins TRBV19 to TRBJ2-1; TRBD2 aligns across 7 bases. CDR1 and CDR2 (germline): LNHDA, SQIVND (reference sequence). V shed 5 bases, J shed 2 bases, and the junction held 6 bases outside the gene matches. The CDR3 contains 15 residues. Written as DNA, the CDR3 is TGTGCCAGTAGTTTACTGGGGGGGGCCTACAATGAGCAGTTCTTC. Its protein is CASSLLGGAYNEQFF.

The chain combines TRBV14 with TRBJ1-2; the D is unclear. Trimming shortened V by 8 bases and J by 7 bases, and 20 bases separated the two germline ends. CDR1 and CDR2 from the germline V gene are SGHDN and FVKESK. The CDR3 is 14 residues long. The CDR3 loop is CASGPDIEGVGYTF. Here the CDR3 DNA reads TGTGCCAGCGGACCTGATATAGAGGGCGTTGGCTACACCTTC.

The chain recombines TRBV10-1 with TRBJ2-7; TRBD1 might be the D (5 bases). The germline V gene has CDR1 WNHNN and CDR2 SYGVQD (reference sequence). V lost 8 bases to trimming and J lost 2 bases, with 16 bases between them. This CDR3 contains 14 residues. CDR3: CASSSGKIAYEQYF. The CDR3 DNA reads as TGCGCCAGCTCTTCAGGGAAAATAGCCTACGAGCAGTACTTC.

V usage is TRBV2 and J usage is TRBJ1-5, with D possibly matching TRBD1 (6 bases). In germline, CDR1 is SNHLY, CDR2 FYNNEI. CDR3 length equals 14 residues. V lost 0 bases to trimming and J lost 12 bases, with 15 bases between them. CDR3 sequence (DNA): TGTGCCAGCAGTGAAGCGCTAGGGGGGGGCATCCAGCATTTT. Its protein product is CASSEALGGGIQHF.

The V and J genes are TRBV28 and TRBJ1-5; maybe TRBD1 (6 bases). Germline V lookup: CDR1 MDHEN, CDR2 SYDVKM. CDR3 length: 13 residues. V was cut by 1 base and J by 7 bases, with 8 bases left in between. CDR3 residues: CASSLLGQQPQHF. In DNA, the CDR3 is TGTGCCAGCAGTTTATTAGGACAGCAGCCCCAGCATTTT.

This clone was seen only once. V gene TRBV19 combines with J gene TRBJ2-1; tentative D call: TRBD2 (5 bases). CDR3 length: 18 amino acids. With 1 base removed from V and 1 base from J, the gap between germline ends came to 17 bases. Germline lookup yields CDR1 LNHDA and CDR2 SQIVND (reference sequence). The CDR3 is CASSIALGGADSYNEQFF. DNA of the CDR3: TGTGCCAGTAGTATAGCATTAGGAGGAGCGGATTCCTACAATGAGCAGTTCTTC.

The rearrangement joins TRBV6-5 to TRBJ2-2; TRBD2 aligns across 11 bases. The CDR3 is made up of 15 amino acids. V shed 6 bases and J 6 bases; nucleotides not matched to a gene: 6. Germline lookup yields CDR1 MNHEY and CDR2 SVGAGI. This chain's CDR3 is CASSLLAGGSGELFF. The DNA of the CDR3 is TGTGCCAGCAGCCTATTAGCGGGGGGGTCCGGGGAGCTGTTTTTT.

This clone was detected a few times. The chain is built from TRBV12-2 and TRBJ2-3; TRBD2 is the table's D call and was not checked against the DNA. TRBV12-2 is flagged as a pseudogene. CDR3 length: 20 residues. The CDR3: CASRLAQVADFRNSTDTQYF. The CDR3 DNA follows: TGTGCAAGTCGCTTAGCCCAAGTAGCGGACTTTCGGAATAGCACAGATACGCAGTATTTT.

V gene TRBV14 combines with J gene TRBJ1-1; 7 nucleotides line up with TRBD1. Trimming took 4 bases from V and 3 from J; bases not matched to a gene: 5. CDR1 is SGHDN, CDR2 FVKESK, per germline. The CDR3 has 14 amino acids. The CDR3 nucleotides read TGTGCCAGCAGCCCCGACAGGGAAGACACTGAAGCTTTCTTT. As protein: CASSPDREDTEAFF.

This chain uses TRBV28 with TRBJ1-2, with unresolved D. Germline V gene sequence: CDR1 MDHEN, CDR2 SYDVKM. This CDR3 region has 15 residues. V shed 1 base and J shed 0 bases, with 9 bases lying between them. In nucleotides, the CDR3 is TGTGCCAGCAGTTTATTCGCGGCACCTAACTATGGCTACACCTTC. Its translation is CASSLFAAPNYGYTF.

The chain carries TRBV27 and TRBJ2-2, with D perhaps TRBD1 (5 bases). V dropped 6 bases and J dropped 13 bases, with 21 bases sitting between them. The length of the CDR3 is 14 residues. Germline V gene sequence: CDR1 MNHEY, CDR2 SMNVEV (reference sequence). CDR3 protein: CASRRREQARWLFF. In DNA, the CDR3 is TGTGCCAGCAGACGACGAGAACAGGCCCGGTGGCTGTTTTTT.

CDR3 residues: CSVISTSGGTSYEQYF. CDR3 bases: TGCAGCGTGATCTCTACTAGCGGGGGAACTTCCTACGAGCAGTACTTC. The genes are TRBV29-1 and TRBJ2-7; 11 nucleotides match TRBD2. The germline gives CDR1 SQVTM, CDR2 ANQGSEA. V was clipped by 6 bases and J by 1 base; unmatched bases: 11. The CDR3 runs to 16 residues.

The chain uses TRBV6-5 and TRBJ2-7; 8 bases map to TRBD1. J gave up 3 bases and V 0 bases, and 7 bases lay outside the gene matches. Germline CDR1 MNHEY, CDR2 SVGAGI. The CDR3 is 16 amino acids. DNA of the CDR3: TGTGCCAGCAGTTACTCGGGCCGACAGGGGAGCTACGAGCAGTACTTC. This translates into CASSYSGRQGSYEQYF.

The CDR3 coding sequence is TGTGCCAGCTCACCGCTACCGACAGGGGTGGGGACAGATACGCAGTATTTT. As protein: CASSPLPTGVGTDTQYF. The chain carries TRBV18 and TRBJ2-3, with TRBD1 identical over 8 bases. V trimming: 3 bases; J trimming: 3 bases; junction bases outside the gene matches: 11. The CDR3 sequence is 17 residues long. The germline CDR1 and CDR2 sequences are KGHSH and LQKENI. Based on the CDR3 plus reference TRBV18 and TRBJ2-3, the full variable domain is NAGVMQNPRHLVRRRGQEARLRCSPMKGHSHVYWYRQLPEEGLKFMVYLQKENIIDESGMPKERFSAEFPKEGPSILRIQQVVRGDSAAYFCASSPLPTGVGTDTQYFGPGTRLTVL.

CDR3 nucleotide sequence: TGTGCCTGGGGGCGGGAGTATCACAATGAGCAGTTCTTC. It specifies CAWGREYHNEQFF. J is TRBJ2-1 and V is TRBV28; a possible D gene is TRBD2 (7 bases). V was trimmed by 11 bases and J by 5 bases, leaving 16 bases between them. Germline CDR1 reads MDHEN; CDR2 reads SYDVKM. The CDR3 has 13 residues.

This rearrangement joins TRBV6-1 to TRBJ1-2; tentatively, D is TRBD1 (6 bases). This CDR3 is 15 amino acids long. Germline V gene sequence: CDR1 MNHNS, CDR2 SASEGT. V was clipped by 2 bases and J by 0 bases, with 10 bases between them. Written as DNA, the CDR3 is TGTGCCAGCAGTGAACAGGGGAGGGCTAACTATGGCTACACCTTC. As protein: CASSEQGRANYGYTF.

The chain joins TRBV19 to TRBJ2-4; TRBD2 is a possible D gene (6 bases). The ends were cut back, 3 bases at V and 6 bases at J, with 24 bases in the middle. This CDR3 is built from 18 residues. Germline lookup yields CDR1 LNHDA and CDR2 SQIVND (reference sequence). The CDR3: CASSIVLSRRGWGNIQYF. The CDR3 coding sequence is TGTGCCAGTAGTATTGTCTTGTCGCGGCGGGGCTGGGGAAACATTCAGTACTTC. Looking up the rest from reference TRBV19 and TRBJ2-4 gives the full variable domain: DGGITQSPKYLFRKEGQNVTLSCEQNLNHDAMYWYRQDPGQGLRLIYYSQIVNDFQKGDIAEGYSVSREKKESFPLTVTSAQKNPTAFYLCASSIVLSRRGWGNIQYFGAGTRLSVL.

The V and J genes are TRBV15 and TRBJ1-5, with D possibly matching TRBD1 (5 bases). The CDR3 is 16 amino acids. V lost 0 bases and J lost 1, with 10 bases in between. From germline, CDR1 is LNHNV and CDR2 YYDKDF (reference sequence). CDR3 bases: TGTGCCACCAGCAGAGATCAGGGCAACAGCAATCAGCCCCAGCATTTT. Its protein is CATSRDQGNSNQPQHF.

The V gene is TRBV4-3, the J gene TRBJ2-7; D possibly corresponds to TRBD1 (5 bases). The V end lost 0 bases, the J end lost 4 bases, and 19 bases lay between the germline ends. The V gene's germline CDR1 is LGHNA and CDR2 YSLEER. This CDR3 comprises 17 residues. CDR3 in amino acids: CASSQDHWGPFRYEQYF. CDR3 bases: TGCGCCAGCAGCCAAGATCATTGGGGCCCCTTTAGGTACGAGCAGTACTTC.